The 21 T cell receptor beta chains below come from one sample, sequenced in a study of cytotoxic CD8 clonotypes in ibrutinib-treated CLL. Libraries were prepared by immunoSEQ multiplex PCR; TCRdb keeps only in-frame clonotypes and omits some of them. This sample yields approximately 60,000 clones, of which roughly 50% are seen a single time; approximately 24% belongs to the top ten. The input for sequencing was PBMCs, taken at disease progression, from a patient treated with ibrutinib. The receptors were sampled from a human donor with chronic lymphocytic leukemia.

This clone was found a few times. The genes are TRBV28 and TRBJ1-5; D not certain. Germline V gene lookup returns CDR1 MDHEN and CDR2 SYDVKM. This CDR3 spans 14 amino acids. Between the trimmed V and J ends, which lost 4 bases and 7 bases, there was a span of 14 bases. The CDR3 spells CASSSPTGKQPQHF. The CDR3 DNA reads TGTGCCAGCAGTTCCCCTACCGGAAAACAGCCCCAGCATTTT.

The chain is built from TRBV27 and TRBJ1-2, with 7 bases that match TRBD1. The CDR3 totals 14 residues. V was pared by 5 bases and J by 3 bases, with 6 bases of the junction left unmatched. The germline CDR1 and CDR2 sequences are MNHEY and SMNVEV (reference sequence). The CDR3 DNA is TGTGCCAGCAGTCTGACAGGGTTGCACTATGGCTACACCTTC. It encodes CASSLTGLHYGYTF.

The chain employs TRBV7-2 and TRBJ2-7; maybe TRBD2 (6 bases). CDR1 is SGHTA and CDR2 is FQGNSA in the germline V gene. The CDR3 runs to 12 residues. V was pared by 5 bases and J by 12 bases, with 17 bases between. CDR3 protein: CASSPPSGDTYF. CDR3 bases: TGTGCCAGCAGCCCCCCTTCGGGGGATACGTACTTC.

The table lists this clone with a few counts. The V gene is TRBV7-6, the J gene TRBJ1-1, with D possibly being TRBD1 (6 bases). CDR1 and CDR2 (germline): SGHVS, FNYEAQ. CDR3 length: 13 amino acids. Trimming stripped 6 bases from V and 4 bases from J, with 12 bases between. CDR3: CASSPGVATEAFF. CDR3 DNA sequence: TGTGCCAGCAGTCCAGGGGTCGCCACTGAAGCTTTCTTT.

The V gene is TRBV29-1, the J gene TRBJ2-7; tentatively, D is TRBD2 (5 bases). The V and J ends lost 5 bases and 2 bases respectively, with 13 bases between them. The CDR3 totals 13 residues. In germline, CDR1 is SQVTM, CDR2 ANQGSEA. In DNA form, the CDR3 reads TGCAGCGTTCACGTCGACGGGGCCTACGAGCAGTACTTC. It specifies CSVHVDGAYEQYF.

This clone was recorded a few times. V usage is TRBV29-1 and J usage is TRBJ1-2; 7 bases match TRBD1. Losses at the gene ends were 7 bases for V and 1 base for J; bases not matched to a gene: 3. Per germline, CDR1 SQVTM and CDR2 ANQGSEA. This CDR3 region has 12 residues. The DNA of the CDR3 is TGCAGCGCGAGGGACAGTAACTATGGCTACACCTTC. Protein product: CSARDSNYGYTF.

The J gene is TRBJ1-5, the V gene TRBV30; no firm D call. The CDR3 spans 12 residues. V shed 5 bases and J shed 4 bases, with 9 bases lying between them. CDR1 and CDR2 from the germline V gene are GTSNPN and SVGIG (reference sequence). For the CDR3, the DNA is TGTGCCTGGGACGTTCCTAATCAGCCCCAGCATTTT. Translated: CAWDVPNQPQHF.

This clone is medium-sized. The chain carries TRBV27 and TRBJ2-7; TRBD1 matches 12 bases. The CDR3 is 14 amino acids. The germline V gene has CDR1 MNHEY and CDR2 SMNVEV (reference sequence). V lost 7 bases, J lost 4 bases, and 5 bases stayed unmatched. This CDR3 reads CASTGGQGAYEQYF. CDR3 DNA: TGTGCCAGCACCGGGGGACAGGGGGCTTACGAGCAGTACTTC.

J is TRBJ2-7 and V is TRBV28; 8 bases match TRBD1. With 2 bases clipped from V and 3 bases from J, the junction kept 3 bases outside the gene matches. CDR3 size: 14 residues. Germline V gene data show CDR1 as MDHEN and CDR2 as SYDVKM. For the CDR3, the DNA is TGTGCCAGCAGTTTAAGGGACAGGATCTACGAGCAGTACTTC. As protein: CASSLRDRIYEQYF.

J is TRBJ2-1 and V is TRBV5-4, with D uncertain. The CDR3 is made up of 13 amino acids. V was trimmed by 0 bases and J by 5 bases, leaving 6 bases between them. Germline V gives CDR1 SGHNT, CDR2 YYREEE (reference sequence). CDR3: CASSLVQNNEQFF. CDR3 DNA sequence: TGTGCCAGCAGCTTGGTTCAGAACAATGAGCAGTTCTTC.

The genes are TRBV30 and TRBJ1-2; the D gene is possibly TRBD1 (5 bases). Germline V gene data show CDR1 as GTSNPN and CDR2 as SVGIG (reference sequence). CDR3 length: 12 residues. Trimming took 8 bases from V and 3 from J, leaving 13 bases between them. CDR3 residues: CAGWGGDYGYTF. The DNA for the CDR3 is TGTGCCGGTTGGGGGGGAGACTATGGCTACACCTTC.

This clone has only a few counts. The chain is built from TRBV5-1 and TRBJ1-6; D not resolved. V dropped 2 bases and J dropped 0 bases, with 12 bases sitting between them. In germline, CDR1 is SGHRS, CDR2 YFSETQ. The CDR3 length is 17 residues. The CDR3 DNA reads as TGCGCCAGCAGCTTTTTGGACGGATACTCCTATAATTCACCCCTCCACTTT. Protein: CASSFLDGYSYNSPLHF.

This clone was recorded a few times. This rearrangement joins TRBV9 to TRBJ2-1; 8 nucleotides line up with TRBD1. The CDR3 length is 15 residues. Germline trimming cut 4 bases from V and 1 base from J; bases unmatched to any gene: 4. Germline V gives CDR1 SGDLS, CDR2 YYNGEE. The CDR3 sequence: CASSPWTGSYNEQFF. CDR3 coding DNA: TGTGCCAGCAGCCCCTGGACAGGGTCCTACAATGAGCAGTTCTTC.

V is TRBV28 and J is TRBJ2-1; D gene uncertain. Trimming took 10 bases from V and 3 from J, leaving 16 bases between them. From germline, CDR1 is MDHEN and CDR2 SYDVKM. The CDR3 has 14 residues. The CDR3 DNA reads TGTGCCACCAGGCAAGTCCAATTCTACAATGAGCAGTTCTTC. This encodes CATRQVQFYNEQFF.

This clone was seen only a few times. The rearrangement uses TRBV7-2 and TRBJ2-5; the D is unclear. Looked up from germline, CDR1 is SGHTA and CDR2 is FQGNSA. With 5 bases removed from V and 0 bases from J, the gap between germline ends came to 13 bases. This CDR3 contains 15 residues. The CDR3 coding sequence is TGTGCCAGCAGCGTAGGGCCTCCAAACCAAGAGACCCAGTACTTC. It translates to CASSVGPPNQETQYF.

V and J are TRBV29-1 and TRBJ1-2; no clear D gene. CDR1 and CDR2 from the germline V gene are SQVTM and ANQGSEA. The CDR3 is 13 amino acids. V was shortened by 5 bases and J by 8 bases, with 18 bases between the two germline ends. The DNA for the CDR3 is TGCAGCGTTAATCCCGCTGACAACTTGGGCTACACCTTC. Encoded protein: CSVNPADNLGYTF. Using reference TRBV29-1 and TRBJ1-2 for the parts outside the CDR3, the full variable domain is SAVISQKPSRDICQRGTSLTIQCQVDSQVTMMFWYRQQPGQSLTLIATANQGSEATYESGFVIDKFPISRPNLTFSTLTVSNMSPEDSSIYLCSVNPADNLGYTFGSGTRLTVV.

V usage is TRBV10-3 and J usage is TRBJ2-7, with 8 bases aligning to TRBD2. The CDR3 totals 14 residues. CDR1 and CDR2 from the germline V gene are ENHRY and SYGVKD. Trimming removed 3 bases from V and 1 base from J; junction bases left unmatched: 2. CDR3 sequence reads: CAISEAGASYEQYF. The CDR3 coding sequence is TGTGCCATCAGTGAAGCGGGAGCGTCCTACGAGCAGTACTTC.

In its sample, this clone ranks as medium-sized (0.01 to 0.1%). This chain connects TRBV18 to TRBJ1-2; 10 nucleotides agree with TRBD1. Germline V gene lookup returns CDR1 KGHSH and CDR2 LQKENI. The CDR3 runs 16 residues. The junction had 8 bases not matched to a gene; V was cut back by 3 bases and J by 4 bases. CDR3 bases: TGTGCCAGCTCACCCATGGGACAGGGGAAATCCTATGGCTACACCTTC. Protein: CASSPMGQGKSYGYTF.

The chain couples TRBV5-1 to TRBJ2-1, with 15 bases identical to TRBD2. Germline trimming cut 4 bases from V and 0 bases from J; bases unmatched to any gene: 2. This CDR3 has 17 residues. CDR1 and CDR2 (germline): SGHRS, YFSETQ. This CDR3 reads CASSPGLAGGSYNEQFF. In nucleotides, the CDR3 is TGCGCCAGCAGCCCGGGACTAGCGGGAGGCTCCTACAATGAGCAGTTCTTC.

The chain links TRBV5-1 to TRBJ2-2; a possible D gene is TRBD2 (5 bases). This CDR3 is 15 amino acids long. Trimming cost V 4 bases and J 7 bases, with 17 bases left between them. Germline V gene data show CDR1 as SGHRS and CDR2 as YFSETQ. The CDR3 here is CASSTSRQSGGELFF. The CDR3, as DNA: TGCGCCAGCAGCACCTCGAGACAAAGCGGCGGGGAGCTGTTTTTT. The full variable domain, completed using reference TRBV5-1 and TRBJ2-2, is KAGVTQTPRYLIKTRGQQVTLSCSPISGHRSVSWYQQTPGQGLQFLFEYFSETQRNKGNFPGRFSGRQFSNSRSEMNVSTLELGDSALYLCASSTSRQSGGELFFGEGSRLTVL.

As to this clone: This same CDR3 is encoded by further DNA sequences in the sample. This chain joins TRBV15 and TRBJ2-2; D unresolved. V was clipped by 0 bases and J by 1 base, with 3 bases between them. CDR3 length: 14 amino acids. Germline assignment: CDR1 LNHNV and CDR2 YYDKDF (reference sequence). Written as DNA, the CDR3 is TGTGCCACCAGCAGAGATCGGAACACCGGGGAGCTGTTTTTT. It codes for CATSRDRNTGELFF. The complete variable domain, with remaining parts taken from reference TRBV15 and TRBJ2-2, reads DAMVIQNPRYQVTQFGKPVTLSCSQTLNHNVMYWYQQKSSQAPKLLFHYYDKDFNNEADTPDNFQSRRPNTSFCFLDIRSPGLGDTAMYLCATSRDRNTGELFFGEGSRLTVL.